The 26 T cell receptor beta chains reported below all come from one sample, sequenced in a study of post-analysis software for immune sequencing data. Study-level findings and limits: Controls had lower frequencies than patients of five or six TRBV segments, which included TRBV5-6, TRBV5-1 and TRBV20-1.

Their specific antigens are unknown. Unique molecular identifiers were present in the TCR beta cDNA libraries. Each CDR3 protein is one row after TCRdb ran MiXCR on the PCR reads. The sample carries 250,000 to 300,000 distinct CDR3 sequences, 35% to 40% recorded once. Specimen: blood. Receptor source: a girl between 10 and 17 years old with multiple sclerosis.

This clonotype was seen more than once but under ten times. This chain joins TRBV4-1 and TRBJ2-5; TRBD1 is a possible D gene (7 bases). The V gene's germline CDR1 is MGHRA and CDR2 YSYEKL. Trimming left V 2 bases short and J 9 bases short, with 13 bases between. CDR3 length: 13 amino acids. CDR3 DNA: TGCGCCAGCAGCCAACAGGGGGAGGAGGCCCAGTACTTC. Translating it yields CASSQQGEEAQYF.

J is TRBJ2-1 and V is TRBV7-6; 8 bases are a match to TRBD1. The V and J ends lost 5 bases and 8 bases, in that order; junction bases with no gene match: 11. From germline, CDR1 is SGHVS and CDR2 FNYEAQ. The CDR3 runs to 15 residues. The CDR3 is CASSTGQVGFDEQFF. The CDR3 DNA reads TGTGCCAGCAGCACGGGACAGGTGGGGTTCGATGAGCAGTTCTTC.

With respect to this clonotype: Being one base from a much bigger clone, this may be a read error. This chain links TRBV28 with TRBJ2-1; D may be TRBD2 (7 bases). The germline gives CDR1 MDHEN, CDR2 SYDVKM. The CDR3 totals 16 residues. V lost 2 bases and J 0 bases, leaving 11 bases between the germline ends. Written as DNA, the CDR3 is TGTGCCAGCAGTTTAGCGGGGGCCAACTCCTACAATGAGCAGTTCTTC. As protein: CASSLAGANSYNEQFF.

Comment on this clonotype: Since a much larger clone is just one base distant, this may be a read error. The chain's CDR3 is CASSEEVTLYEQYF. The CDR3 region has the DNA TGTGCCAGCAGCGAAGAGGTAACGCTCTACGAGCAGTACTTC. The J gene is TRBJ2-7, the V gene TRBV21-1. TRBV21-1 corresponds to a pseudogene. This CDR3 spans 14 amino acids.

The chain has TRBV21-1 and TRBJ2-3; no check of the table's D call, TRBD1, against the DNA was made. TRBV21-1 is a documented pseudogene. The CDR3 is 15 amino acids. The CDR3 here is CASSKAARVRGGQYF. Written as DNA, the CDR3 is TGTGCCAGCAGCAAAGCCGCGAGGGTTAGGGGCGGGCAGTATTTT.

As for this clonotype: Being one base from a much bigger clone, this may be a read error. The V call is TRBV5-1, the J call TRBJ2-7; D gene uncertain. This CDR3 spans 15 amino acids. The germline CDR1 and CDR2 sequences are SGHRS and YFSETQ. V was pared by 2 bases and J by 7 bases, with 19 bases between. CDR3 sequence: CASSLGYSSYNEQYF. The CDR3 DNA sequence: TGCGCCAGCAGCTTAGGCTACAGCTCCTACAATGAGCAGTACTTC. The complete variable domain, with remaining parts taken from reference TRBV5-1 and TRBJ2-7, reads KAGVTQTPRYLIKTRGQQVTLSCSPISGHRSVSWYQQTPGQGLQFLFEYFSETQRNKGNFPGRFSGRQFSNSRSEMNVSTLELGDSALYLCASSLGYSSYNEQYFGPGTRLTVT.

The sample holds a few counts of this clonotype. The chain is built from TRBV19 and TRBJ2-2, with TRBD1 matching over 10 bases. V trimming: 0 bases; J trimming: 7 bases; junction bases outside the gene matches: 5. The germline gives CDR1 LNHDA, CDR2 SQIVND (reference sequence). The CDR3 is made up of 16 amino acids. CDR3 sequence reads: CASSIEPGQGIGELFF. The CDR3 DNA reads as TGTGCCAGTAGTATAGAGCCGGGACAGGGGATCGGGGAGCTGTTTTTT.

This clonotype was detected only a few times. The CDR3 DNA reads as TGTGCCACCAGTGACCCCGGACTTCGAGAGACCCAGTACTTC. Translated, it gives CATSDPGLRETQYF. V and J are TRBV24-1 and TRBJ2-5; D may be TRBD2 (5 bases). The CDR3 spans 14 residues. From germline, CDR1 is KGHDR and CDR2 SFDVKD. V dropped 4 bases and J dropped 4 bases, with 12 bases sitting between them.

The CDR3, as DNA: TGTGCCAGCAGTTTATCGTGGTGGGGGAACACTGAAGCTTTCTTT. Translation: CASSLSWWGNTEAFF. J is TRBJ1-1 and V is TRBV27; no definite D call. In germline, CDR1 is MNHEY, CDR2 SMNVEV (reference sequence). V lost 0 bases, J lost 1 base, and 9 bases lay in between. The CDR3 spans 15 residues.

In this sample, this clonotype turned up many times. The chain combines TRBV20-1 with TRBJ2-1; maybe TRBD1 (5 bases). There are 11 residues in the CDR3. The V end lost 4 bases, the J end lost 10 bases, and 11 bases lay between the germline ends. Germline-derived CDR1 and CDR2 are DFQATT and SNEGSKA (reference sequence). The CDR3 nucleotides are TGCAGTGCTATGGGGCGGCACGAGCAGTTCTTC. Its protein is CSAMGRHEQFF.

The chain is built from TRBV29-1 and TRBJ2-5; maybe TRBD1 (6 bases). Germline CDR1 SQVTM, CDR2 ANQGSEA. Trimming removed 1 base at V and 11 bases at J, with 26 bases between. CDR3 length: 16 amino acids. This CDR3 reads CSVEGVGQGTYNEQYF. Written as DNA, the CDR3 is TGCAGCGTTGAAGGAGTGGGGCAGGGGACCTACAATGAGCAGTACTTC.

This chain links TRBV20-1 with TRBJ2-3; 16 bases align to TRBD2. Losses at the gene ends were 6 bases for V and 4 bases for J; bases not matched to a gene: 13. CDR3 length: 18 amino acids. Germline V CDR1 and CDR2: DFQATT, SNEGSKA (reference sequence). The chain's CDR3 is CSAPPEGLAGGNPDTQYF. For the CDR3, the DNA is TGCAGTGCCCCCCCCGAGGGACTAGCGGGAGGGAACCCAGATACGCAGTATTTT.

With respect to this clonotype: This may be a read error: a much more frequent sequence differs by one nucleotide. The chain employs TRBV25-1 and TRBJ2-5; D perhaps matches TRBD2 (6 bases). The V end lost 3 bases, the J end lost 3 bases, and 14 bases lay between the germline ends. CDR1 and CDR2 (germline): MGHDK, SYGVNS. There are 15 residues in the CDR3. The CDR3 region is CASSEEGEGKETQYF. The CDR3 DNA reads TGTGCCAGCAGTGAGGAGGGCGAGGGTAAAGAGACCCAGTACTTC.

The chain employs TRBV15 and TRBJ2-1; possibly TRBD2 for D (6 bases). Germline assignment: CDR1 LNHNV and CDR2 YYDKDF (reference sequence). Trimming stripped 8 bases from V and 5 bases from J, with 22 bases between. The length of the CDR3 is 16 residues. The CDR3 region is CATGPGLGGAHNEQFF. CDR3 DNA sequence: TGTGCCACCGGCCCGGGGCTGGGCGGGGCCCACAATGAGCAGTTCTTC.

J is TRBJ2-3 and V is TRBV7-9; a possible D gene is TRBD2 (6 bases). V gave up 5 bases and J gave up 6 bases, with 18 bases separating them. Germline-derived CDR1 and CDR2 are SEHNR and FQNEAQ (reference sequence). This CDR3 contains 15 residues. The CDR3, as DNA: TGTGCCAGCAGCCTGGGGGGACCCCAATGGGATACGCAGTATTTT. It translates to CASSLGGPQWDTQYF.

The table lists this clonotype with many counts. This chain links TRBV6-1 with TRBJ2-5; 7 nucleotides align to TRBD1. This CDR3 contains 14 residues. The V gene end was trimmed by 5 bases and the J gene end by 7 bases; junction bases not matched to a gene: 10. The germline V gene has CDR1 MNHNS and CDR2 SASEGT. Written as DNA, the CDR3 is TGTGCCAGCAGTCTCGGACAGGCGGATGCGACCCAGTACTTC. Residues: CASSLGQADATQYF.

This clonotype has a handful of counts. The genes are TRBV7-2 and TRBJ2-1, with D possibly TRBD2 on 6 matching bases. Between the trimmed V and J ends, which lost 4 bases and 0 bases, there was a span of 13 bases. The CDR3 has 16 residues. Germline CDR1 and CDR2: SGHTA and FQGNSA. CDR3 amino acids: CASSSFSGSSYNEQFF. The CDR3 nucleotides are TGTGCCAGCAGCTCATTTAGCGGCAGCTCCTACAATGAGCAGTTCTTC.

The chain combines TRBV2 with TRBJ2-7; D not certain. The germline CDR1 and CDR2 sequences are SNHLY and FYNNEI. V gave up 6 bases and J gave up 3 bases, with 9 bases separating them. The CDR3 is 12 residues long. CDR3 sequence reads: CASRAELYEQYF. CDR3 in DNA: TGTGCCAGCAGAGCCGAACTCTACGAGCAGTACTTC.

For this clonotype: This may stem from a read error, because a much larger clone lies one nucleotide away. The genes are TRBV7-9 and TRBJ2-7; D may correspond to TRBD1 or TRBD2 (5 bases each). This CDR3 comprises 20 residues. V lost 5 bases and J 6 bases, leaving 35 bases between the germline ends. The germline V gene encodes CDR1 SEHNR and CDR2 FQNEAQ (reference sequence). CDR3 loop: CASSEDFYRFKRGSPCEQYF. CDR3 DNA: TGTGCCAGCAGCGAAGACTTTTATCGGTTTAAGAGGGGATCCCCCTGCGAGCAGTACTTC.

In its sample, this clonotype was seen once. DNA for the CDR3: TGTGCCAGTAGTATAGACTACAATGAGCAGTTCTTC. Protein sequence: CASSIDYNEQFF. The chain is built from TRBV19 and TRBJ2-1; D gene ambiguous. Germline V gene sequence: CDR1 LNHDA, CDR2 SQIVND (reference sequence). The CDR3 extends over 12 amino acids. V was pared by 0 bases and J by 3 bases, with 0 bases between.

The CDR3, as DNA: TGTGCCAGCAGCGCCCGACAGGGGGCTGGGCAGCCCCAGCATTTT. Its translation is CASSARQGAGQPQHF. The rearrangement links TRBV7-2 to TRBJ1-5, with TRBD1 identical over 10 bases. CDR3 length: 15 amino acids. The V gene's germline CDR1 is SGHTA and CDR2 FQGNSA. Trimming took 5 bases from V and 7 from J; bases not matched to a gene: 8.

The genes are TRBV7-2 and TRBJ1-5; D is undetermined. V was pared by 5 bases and J by 3 bases, with 8 bases between. The CDR3 covers 13 residues. Looked up from germline, CDR1 is SGHTA and CDR2 is FQGNSA. CDR3 protein: CASSQEANQPQHF. The CDR3 DNA reads TGTGCCAGCAGCCAGGAGGCCAATCAGCCCCAGCATTTT.

This clonotype has just a few counts. The chain recombines TRBV18 with TRBJ2-5; maybe TRBD1 (5 bases). This CDR3 comprises 13 residues. Germline values: CDR1 KGHSH, CDR2 LQKENI. V lost 1 base and J 4 bases, leaving 7 bases between the germline ends. CDR3 loop: CASSPRQGETQYF. The CDR3 bases are TGTGCCAGCTCACCACGTCAGGGAGAGACCCAGTACTTC.

V is TRBV5-1 and J is TRBJ2-3; D gene ambiguous. The CDR3 runs to 13 residues. From germline, CDR1 is SGHRS and CDR2 YFSETQ. The germline V and J ends were trimmed by 4 bases and 6 bases, with 12 bases remaining between them. CDR3 loop: CASSPPDQDTQYF. The CDR3 region has the DNA TGCGCCAGCAGCCCACCCGATCAGGATACGCAGTATTTT.

The V call is TRBV4-1, the J call TRBJ2-7; possibly TRBD2 for D (6 bases). Germline CDR1 is MGHRA and CDR2 is YSYEKL. The CDR3 is 15 amino acids. Trimming removed 4 bases at V and 5 bases at J, with 18 bases between. For the CDR3, the DNA is TGCGCCAGCAGCCTACATCGGTACTGGGGGGACGAGCAGTACTTC. It codes for CASSLHRYWGDEQYF.

This clonotype was seen a few times. A much larger clone lies a single base off, so this may be a read error. The V and J genes are TRBV29-1 and TRBJ2-1; D not certain. This CDR3 is built from 12 residues. Germline V lookup: CDR1 SQVTM, CDR2 ANQGSEA. Trimming left V 0 bases short and J 13 bases short, with 13 bases between. CDR3 region: CSVEDLTETQFF. The CDR3 DNA reads as TGCAGCGTTGAAGATCTTACCGAGACCCAGTTCTTC.